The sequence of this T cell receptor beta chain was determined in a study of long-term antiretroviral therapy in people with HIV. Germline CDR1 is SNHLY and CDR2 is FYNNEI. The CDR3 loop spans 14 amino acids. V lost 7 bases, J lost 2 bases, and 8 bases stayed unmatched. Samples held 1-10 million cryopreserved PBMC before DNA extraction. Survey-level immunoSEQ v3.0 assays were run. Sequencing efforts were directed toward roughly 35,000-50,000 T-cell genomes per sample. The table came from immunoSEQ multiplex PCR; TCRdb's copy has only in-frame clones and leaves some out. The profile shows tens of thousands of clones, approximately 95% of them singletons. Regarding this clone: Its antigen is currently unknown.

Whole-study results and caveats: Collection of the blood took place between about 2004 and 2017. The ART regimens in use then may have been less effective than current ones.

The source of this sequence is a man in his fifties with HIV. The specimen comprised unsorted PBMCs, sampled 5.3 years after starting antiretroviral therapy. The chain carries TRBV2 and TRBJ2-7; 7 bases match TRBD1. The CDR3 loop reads CASNTGVQPYEQYF. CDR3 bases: TGTGCCAGCAACACAGGGGTTCAGCCCTACGAGCAGTACTTC. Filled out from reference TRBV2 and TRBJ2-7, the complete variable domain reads EPEVTQTPSHQVTQMGQEVILRCVPISNHLYFYWYRQILGQKVEFLVSFYNNEISEKSEIFDDQFSVERPDGSNFTLKIRSTKLEDSAMYFCASNTGVQPYEQYFGPGTRLTVT.